The entry below gives a single T cell receptor (beta chain) sequence along with its context. TCRdb's copy holds only in-frame clones and misses some; the assay was immunoSEQ multiplex PCR. The sample comprises some 200,000 clones, 84% of which are singletons, and about 1.5% rests with the top ten. This entry belongs to a study of blood T cell repertoires in COVID-19. Turning to the study itself: COVID-19 samples, acute and convalescent, were from the United States, Italy and Spain.

V trimming: 6 bases; J trimming: 6 bases; junction bases outside the gene matches: 6. The CDR3 sequence is 13 residues long. In germline, CDR1 is MNHNY, CDR2 SVGAGI (reference sequence). The sequence came from a woman aged 40 to 50 who had recovered from COVID-19. This chain joins TRBV6-6 and TRBJ1-2; 8 positions agree with TRBD1. The sequenced material came from peripheral blood. Here the CDR3 DNA reads TGTGCCAGCAGGGACAGGGATCTAGATGGCTACACCTTC. This gives the protein CASRDRDLDGYTF.